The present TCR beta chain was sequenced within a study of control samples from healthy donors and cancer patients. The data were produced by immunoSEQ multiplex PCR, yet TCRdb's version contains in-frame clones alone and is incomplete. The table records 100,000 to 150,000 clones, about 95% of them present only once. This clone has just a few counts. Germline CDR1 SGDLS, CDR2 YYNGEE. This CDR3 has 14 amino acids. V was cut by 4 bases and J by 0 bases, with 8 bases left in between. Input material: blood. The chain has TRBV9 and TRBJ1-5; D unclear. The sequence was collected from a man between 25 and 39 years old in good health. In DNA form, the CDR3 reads TGTGCCAGCAGCTACGGTAATAGCAATCAGCCCCAGCATTTT. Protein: CASSYGNSNQPQHF.